The 16 T cell receptor beta chains presented below share a single source sample, sequenced in a study of early T cells in non-severe SARS-CoV-2 infection. TCRdb re-analysed the 5' RACE reads in MiXCR, keeping a single row per CDR3 protein. This table has 40,000 to 50,000 distinct CDR3 sequences, around 6.8% appearing once. Specimen: whole blood. These receptors all stem from an adult who was a healthcare worker with PCR-confirmed SARS-CoV-2 infection or an uninfected control (not recorded which).

The chain combines TRBV14 with TRBJ2-7; 8 nucleotides match TRBD2. Germline CDR1 reads SGHDN; CDR2 reads FVKESK. With V trimmed by 1 base and J by 9 bases, 17 bases remained unmatched. The CDR3 totals 17 residues. The CDR3 coding sequence is TGTGCCAGCAGCCAAGTTCGAAGCGGCAGCGGGGGTAGGGGGCAGTACTTC. Protein sequence: CASSQVRSGSGGRGQYF.

The sample holds many counts of this clonotype. The chain carries TRBV9 and TRBJ2-3; 7 bases are shared with TRBD2. CDR3 length equals 18 residues. Germline assignment: CDR1 SGDLS and CDR2 YYNGEE. V shed 3 bases, J shed 1 base, and the junction held 14 bases outside the gene matches. As DNA, the CDR3 is TGTGCCAGCAGCGCTTCCGCCGGACTAGGGGCCCGCACAGATACGCAGTATTTT. Residues: CASSASAGLGARTDTQYF.

This clonotype was recorded a few times. The chain combines TRBV12-3 or TRBV12-4 with TRBJ2-3; 8 bases are a match to TRBD2. The V and J ends lost 7 bases and 2 bases, in that order; junction bases with no gene match: 11. The CDR3 loop spans 16 amino acids. The CDR3 sequence: CASTYGGAGPTDTQYF. The CDR3 bases are TGTGCCAGCACCTACGGGGGGGCAGGTCCCACAGATACGCAGTATTTT.

J is TRBJ2-1 and V is TRBV12-3 or TRBV12-4, with 9 bases matching TRBD1. CDR3 length: 15 amino acids. The ends lost 6 bases at V and 8 bases at J; junction bases unmatched: 11. CDR3 sequence: CASSLDRGSRDEQFF. The DNA of the CDR3 is TGTGCCAGCAGCCTAGACAGGGGGTCCCGCGATGAGCAGTTCTTC.

The rearrangement uses TRBV28 and TRBJ2-7; 12 bases agree with TRBD1. CDR3 length equals 15 residues. Germline V gene data show CDR1 as MDHEN and CDR2 as SYDVKM. The ends lost 6 bases at V and 3 bases at J; junction bases unmatched: 6. This CDR3 is CASRLGQGAVYEQYF. The CDR3 coding sequence is TGTGCCAGCAGGCTGGGACAGGGGGCCGTCTACGAGCAGTACTTC.

V and J are TRBV7-9 and TRBJ2-5, with unresolved D. Germline loops: CDR1 SEHNR, CDR2 FQNEAQ (reference sequence). The CDR3 loop spans 11 amino acids. Trimming pared 4 bases from V and 10 bases from J, leaving 10 bases between. The CDR3: CASSSGTDQYF. The CDR3 DNA is TGTGCCAGCAGCTCCGGAACGGACCAGTACTTC.

This clonotype was recorded a few times. V gene TRBV4-3 combines with J gene TRBJ2-3, with 11 nucleotides matching TRBD2. Germline V gene data show CDR1 as LGHNA and CDR2 as YSLEER. This CDR3 is built from 14 residues. With V trimmed by 3 bases and J by 6 bases, 2 bases remained unmatched. For the CDR3, the DNA is TGCGCCAGCAGCCAGACTAGCGGGGCCGATACGCAGTATTTT. Protein product: CASSQTSGADTQYF.

This clonotype was picked up many times. This sequence joins TRBV2 and TRBJ2-7; D remains ambiguous. CDR3 length: 14 amino acids. Trimming removed 1 base from V and 2 bases from J, with 9 bases in between. CDR1 SNHLY and CDR2 FYNNEI come from the germline V gene. CDR3 loop: CASSEVGLTYEQYF. In DNA form, the CDR3 reads TGTGCCAGCAGTGAAGTCGGGCTCACCTACGAGCAGTACTTC.

This clonotype has at least ten counts. The chain recombines TRBV27 with TRBJ1-2; TRBD1 matches 8 bases. V trimming: 7 bases; J trimming: 4 bases; junction bases outside the gene matches: 8. In germline, CDR1 is MNHEY, CDR2 SMNVEV (reference sequence). The CDR3 sequence is 14 residues long. CDR3: CASTQTGDSYGYTF. CDR3 nucleotides: TGTGCCAGCACCCAGACAGGGGATTCCTATGGCTACACCTTC.

This clonotype occurred a few times. The chain is built from TRBV7-9 and TRBJ2-3; TRBD2 aligns across 12 bases. Germline values: CDR1 SEHNR, CDR2 FQNEAQ (reference sequence). The CDR3 covers 15 residues. J gave up 4 bases and V 5 bases, and 4 bases lay outside the gene matches. The CDR3 bases are TGTGCCAGCAGCCGCGGACTAGCGGGGCCAGATACGCAGTATTTT. This translates into CASSRGLAGPDTQYF.

This clonotype was picked up a small number of times. The chain employs TRBV12-5 and TRBJ2-7, with 7 nucleotides matching TRBD1. Germline CDR1 and CDR2: LGHNT and FRNRAP. Trimming took 6 bases from V and 2 from J; bases not matched to a gene: 13. CDR3 size: 16 residues. CDR3 in amino acids: CASGPGTALFTYEQYF. The CDR3 DNA is TGTGCTAGTGGCCCCGGGACAGCGCTGTTTACCTACGAGCAGTACTTC.

This clonotype has at least ten counts. This chain uses TRBV7-9 with TRBJ2-5; D gene unclear. V shed 4 bases and J shed 0 bases, with 15 bases lying between them. Germline V gene lookup returns CDR1 SEHNR and CDR2 FQNEAQ (reference sequence). This CDR3 contains 16 residues. The CDR3 spells CASSSPTSGYQETQYF. Written as DNA, the CDR3 is TGTGCCAGCAGCTCACCCACTTCCGGGTACCAAGAGACCCAGTACTTC.

The CDR3 nucleotides read TGCAGTGCTAGAGATCCGAAAGCTCTCTACGAGCAGTACTTC. Its protein is CSARDPKALYEQYF. The J gene is TRBJ2-7, the V gene TRBV20-1; D ambiguous. This CDR3 has 14 amino acids. Between the trimmed V and J ends, which lost 0 bases and 3 bases, there was a span of 12 bases. Germline CDR1 and CDR2: DFQATT and SNEGSKA (reference sequence).

The J gene is TRBJ2-2, the V gene TRBV7-2; D gene uncertain. The CDR3 is 15 residues long. CDR1 SGHTA and CDR2 FQGNSA come from the germline V gene. Trimming took off 6 bases at V and 2 bases at J, with 13 bases between the two ends. DNA of the CDR3: TGTGCCAGCAGGCGGCAGTCCCTTAACACCGGGGAGCTGTTTTTT. This sequence encodes CASRRQSLNTGELFF.

This clonotype occurred many times. The gene calls are TRBV24-1 and TRBJ1-6, with a tentative D call TRBD1 (5 bases). The CDR3 sequence is 11 residues long. V lost 12 bases to trimming and J lost 10 bases, with 12 bases between them. CDR1 KGHDR and CDR2 SFDVKD come from the germline V gene. In DNA, the CDR3 is TGTGCCGCTTCAGAGGGGTCACCCCTCCACTTT. This encodes CAASEGSPLHF.

Only a few counts were recorded for this clonotype. V and J are TRBV29-1 and TRBJ2-5; D gene unclear. CDR1 and CDR2 from the germline V gene are SQVTM and ANQGSEA. The V end lost 4 bases, the J end lost 0 bases, and 9 bases lay between the germline ends. The CDR3 has 13 residues. In DNA form, the CDR3 reads TGCAGCGTTGTGGTAGGTCACCAAGAGACCCAGTACTTC. This gives the protein CSVVVGHQETQYF.